The entry below describes one T cell receptor (beta chain). This specimen includes other DNA sequences encoding the same CDR3. The sample comes from a study of blood T cell repertoires in COVID-19. Overall study context: The United States, Italy and Spain were the sources of the acute and convalescent COVID-19 samples.

Authors' analysis steps: Estimation of nucleated cell counts was performed using reference gene primer amplification. TCRdb's copy holds only in-frame clones and misses some; the assay was immunoSEQ multiplex PCR. V, J and clone size are taken as reported in that table, and D and trimming were inferred from the DNA itself. The sample carries 300,000 to 350,000 clones, about nine tenths recorded once. Germline V gives CDR1 LGHDT, CDR2 YNNKEL (reference sequence). Trimming removed 2 bases from V and 4 bases from J, with 6 bases in between. CDR3 length: 13 residues. The sequenced material came from peripheral blood. V usage is TRBV3-1 (or the pseudogene TRBV3-2) and J usage is TRBJ2-1; D perhaps matches TRBD2 (5 bases). This TCR was sampled from a man aged 18 to 29 with active or convalescent COVID-19. CDR3 amino acids: CASSQTGYNEQFF. The CDR3 coding sequence is TGTGCCAGCAGCCAAACGGGATACAATGAGCAGTTCTTC.